These T cell receptor beta chains were read from a single sample in a study of regulatory T cells in long-lasting Graves disease. TCRdb recomputed calls from the multiplex PCR reads with MiXCR, one row per CDR3 protein. Among about 450,000 distinct CDR3 sequences listed, 14% were seen once. The same data also contributed to another study, on T cells in Graves' hyperthyroidism and ophthalmopathy.

This sample comprised peripheral blood mononuclear cells (PBMCs), obtained at new diagnosis, from a patient treated with antithyroid drugs. The receptors stem from a woman between 45 and 65 years old with Graves disease. The CDR3 runs from the conserved cysteine through the conserved F or W. A D gene is named only where the DNA matches it firmly. The listing skips clone size in some rows; elsewhere it reads once, few, many or a size class.

clone_size	j_call	d_call	cdr3_length	v_call	cdr3_aa	cdr3_nt
few	TRBJ1-2	TRBD1	14	TRBV10-3	CAISDTGTGYGYTF	TGTGCCATCAGTGATACCGGGACAGGGTATGGCTACACCTTC
-	TRBJ1-1	-	13	TRBV29-1	CSVEAQPDTEAFF	TGCAGCGTTGAAGCCCAGCCGGACACTGAAGCTTTCTTT
few	TRBJ2-2	-	17	TRBV7-9	CASSLGWRGQNTGELFF	TGTGCCAGCAGCTTAGGGTGGAGGGGGCAGAACACCGGGGAGCTGTTTTTT
few	TRBJ2-7	-	14	TRBV19	CASSIGAEPFQQYF	TGTGCCAGTAGTATTGGCGCGGAGCCTTTCCAGCAGTACTTC
few	TRBJ2-1	TRBD1	16	TRBV18	CASSPGRDRGSDEQFF	TGTGCCAGCTCACCAGGGCGGGACAGGGGATCGGATGAGCAGTTCTTC
many	TRBJ2-1	TRBD1	15	TRBV5-1	CASSLDRGSQDEQFF	TGCGCCAGCAGCTTGGACAGGGGGTCACAGGATGAGCAGTTCTTC
many	TRBJ2-2	-	15	TRBV2	CASRRSGANTGELFF	TGTGCCAGCAGACGATCGGGAGCTAACACCGGGGAGCTGTTTTTT
once	TRBJ2-2	TRBD1	15	TRBV7-9	CASSVGTGDTGELFF	TGTGCCAGCAGCGTAGGGACAGGGGACACCGGGGAGCTGTTTTTT
-	TRBJ1-5	-	14	TRBV27	CASSLYADNQPQHF	TGTGCCAGCAGTTTATATGCCGATAATCAGCCCCAGCATTTT
few	TRBJ2-7	-	15	TRBV7-2	CASSLVWGVNYEQYF	TGTGCCAGCAGCTTAGTATGGGGTGTGAATTACGAGCAGTACTTC
many	TRBJ2-3	-	14	TRBV20-1	CSALRGGPTDTQYF	TGCAGTGCTCTGCGTGGCGGACCCACAGATACGCAGTATTTT
-	TRBJ2-7	-	16	TRBV7-9	CASSLADGIFSYEQYF	TGTGCCAGCAGCTTAGCGGACGGGATATTCTCCTACGAGCAGTACTTC
few	TRBJ2-7	-	16	TRBV3-1	CASSLSSAWGSYEQYF	TGTGCCAGCAGCCTATCTAGCGCGTGGGGCTCCTACGAGCAGTACTTC
many	TRBJ1-1	-	11	TRBV28	CASWGATEAFF	TGTGCCAGCTGGGGGGCCACTGAAGCTTTCTTT
many	TRBJ1-5	TRBD1	11	TRBV12-3/TRBV12-4	CASRRTGRQHF	TGTGCCAGCAGACGGACAGGGCGACAGCATTTT
few	TRBJ1-2	-	14	TRBV10-3	CAISPQGNDYGYTF	TGTGCCATCAGCCCTCAGGGGAACGACTATGGCTACACCTTC
few	TRBJ2-3	-	15	TRBV9	CASSVDRTPTDTQYF	TGTGCCAGCAGCGTAGACAGGACACCCACAGATACGCAGTATTTT
once	TRBJ2-7	TRBD1	16	TRBV7-9	CAISLVPDRISYEQYF	TGTGCCATCAGCTTGGTTCCGGACAGGATCTCCTACGAGCAGTACTTC
many	TRBJ2-7	-	14	TRBV2	CASSVADNLYEQYF	TGTGCCAGCAGTGTCGCGGACAATCTTTACGAGCAGTACTTC
-	TRBJ2-3	-	15	TRBV27	CASSPRTPLGDTQYF	TGTGCCAGCAGTCCTCGGACTCCATTGGGAGATACGCAGTATTTT
few	TRBJ2-5	-	13	TRBV10-2	CASSEWGQETQYF	TGCGCCAGCAGTGAGTGGGGGCAAGAGACCCAGTACTTC
few	TRBJ2-4	TRBD1	15	TRBV27	CASSLFGTGGNIQYF	TGTGCCAGCAGTTTATTCGGGACAGGGGGAAACATTCAGTACTTC
-	TRBJ2-2	-	14	TRBV5-1	CASSETSITGELFF	TGCGCCAGCAGCGAAACTAGCATCACCGGGGAGCTGTTTTTT
few	TRBJ1-2	TRBD1	12	TRBV6-2/TRBV6-3	CASRPGTDGYTF	TGTGCCAGCAGACCGGGGACAGATGGCTACACCTTC
many	TRBJ2-1	TRBD2	14	TRBV27	CASRGSGGGNEQFF	TGTGCCAGCAGGGGTAGCGGGGGAGGTAATGAGCAGTTCTTC
many	TRBJ2-4	-	15	TRBV7-9	CASSSQTGRGNIQYF	TGTGCCAGCAGCTCTCAGACAGGGAGGGGGAACATTCAGTACTTC
-	TRBJ2-7	-	13	TRBV7-9	CASTTGRPGVQYF	TGTGCCAGCACCACGGGACGGCCGGGGGTGCAGTACTTC
few	TRBJ1-1	-	11	TRBV5-6	CASSTYGEAFF	TGTGCCAGCAGCACGTACGGTGAAGCTTTCTTT
-	TRBJ2-7	-	15	TRBV5-4	CASSRDGSRGEEQYF	TGTGCCAGCAGCCGTGATGGGTCGAGGGGCGAGGAGCAGTACTTC
many	TRBJ2-7	-	15	TRBV28	CASRPGRQSSYEQYF	TGTGCCAGCAGACCAGGACGGCAGAGCTCCTACGAGCAGTACTTC
many	TRBJ1-1	-	14	TRBV20-1	CSASRRVTNTEAFF	TGCAGTGCTTCAAGGAGGGTTACGAACACTGAAGCTTTCTTT
many	TRBJ2-1	TRBD2	14	TRBV29-1	CSVLSGRTYNEQFF	TGCAGCGTTTTGAGCGGGAGAACCTACAATGAGCAGTTCTTC
-	TRBJ2-7	-	16	TRBV28	CASSRVSPPENYEQYF	TGTGCCAGCAGCCGCGTAAGCCCGCCCGAAAACTACGAGCAGTACTTC
many	TRBJ1-6	TRBD1	15	TRBV20-1	CSARGDRGLRSPLHF	TGCAGTGCTAGAGGAGACAGGGGGCTTAGGTCACCCCTCCACTTT
-	TRBJ2-5	-	12	TRBV29-1	CSVSQGGEAQYF	TGCAGCGTCTCTCAGGGAGGAGAGGCCCAGTACTTC
few	TRBJ2-4	-	16	TRBV5-1	CASSRSPGSAKNIQYF	TGTGCCAGCAGCCGCTCGCCGGGCTCGGCCAAAAACATTCAGTACTTC
many	TRBJ1-1	-	15	TRBV5-1	CASSTGTAWNTEAFF	TGCGCCAGCAGCACGGGGACGGCATGGAACACTGAAGCTTTCTTT
-	TRBJ2-7	TRBD1	15	TRBV19	CASSPRTGAPYEQYF	TGTGCCAGTAGTCCGAGGACAGGAGCCCCCTACGAGCAGTACTTC
many	TRBJ2-7	TRBD2	15	TRBV28	CASSLGLAGGHEQYF	TGTGCCAGCAGCTTAGGACTAGCGGGAGGCCACGAGCAGTACTTC
-	TRBJ2-1	-	13	TRBV14	CASGQQLYNEQFF	TGTGCCAGTGGACAGCAACTATACAATGAGCAGTTCTTC
few	TRBJ2-1	TRBD2	18	TRBV20-1	CSARVGTSGSWSYNEQFF	TGCAGTGCTAGAGTAGGGACTAGCGGGAGTTGGTCCTACAATGAGCAGTTCTTC
many	TRBJ2-1	-	15	TRBV5-1	CASSLARMNYNEQFF	TGCGCCAGCAGCTTGGCCCGCATGAACTACAATGAGCAGTTCTTC
-	TRBJ1-2	-	15	TRBV6-9	CASSYMGTSNYGYTF	TGTGCCAGCAGTTACATGGGGACATCTAACTATGGCTACACCTTC
many	TRBJ2-5	TRBD1	12	TRBV29-1	CSTTGGQETQYF	TGCAGCACCACAGGGGGCCAAGAGACCCAGTACTTC
many	TRBJ2-5	TRBD2	15	TRBV13	CASSLGAGESETQYF	TGTGCCAGCAGCTTGGGAGCGGGAGAAAGTGAGACCCAGTACTTC
-	TRBJ1-1	-	13	TRBV7-2	CASSLYRDTKAFF	TGTGCCAGCAGCTTATACAGGGACACTAAAGCTTTCTTT
many	TRBJ1-1	TRBD1	14	TRBV18	CASSVQGADTEAFF	TGTGCCAGCTCAGTCCAGGGGGCGGACACTGAAGCTTTCTTT
many	TRBJ2-1	TRBD2	16	TRBV2	CASSDEILTSGGKQFF	TGTGCCAGCAGTGATGAAATCCTGACTAGCGGGGGGAAGCAGTTCTTC
-	TRBJ2-1	TRBD2	14	TRBV4-1	CASSQLLTSVEQFF	TGCGCCAGCAGCCAACTCCTCACTAGCGTTGAGCAGTTCTTC
few	TRBJ1-3	-	13	TRBV30	CAWRLSSGNTIYF	TGTGCCTGGAGGCTCAGCTCTGGAAACACCATATATTTT
many	TRBJ2-7	TRBD2	15	TRBV2	CASRSLAGSSYEQYF	TGTGCCAGCAGATCCCTAGCGGGAAGCTCCTACGAGCAGTACTTC
few	TRBJ2-2	TRBD1	17	TRBV5-5	CASSSSTGTGVAGELFF	TGTGCCAGCAGCTCCAGCACCGGGACAGGGGTTGCCGGGGAGCTGTTTTTT
-	TRBJ1-2	TRBD1	15	TRBV5-4	CASSFGTGGSYGYTF	TGTGCCAGCAGCTTCGGGACAGGGGGGAGTTATGGCTACACCTTC
-	TRBJ2-1	-	15	TRBV6-1	CASKQEAGGYNEQFF	TGTGCCAGCAAACAAGAGGCGGGCGGTTACAATGAGCAGTTCTTC